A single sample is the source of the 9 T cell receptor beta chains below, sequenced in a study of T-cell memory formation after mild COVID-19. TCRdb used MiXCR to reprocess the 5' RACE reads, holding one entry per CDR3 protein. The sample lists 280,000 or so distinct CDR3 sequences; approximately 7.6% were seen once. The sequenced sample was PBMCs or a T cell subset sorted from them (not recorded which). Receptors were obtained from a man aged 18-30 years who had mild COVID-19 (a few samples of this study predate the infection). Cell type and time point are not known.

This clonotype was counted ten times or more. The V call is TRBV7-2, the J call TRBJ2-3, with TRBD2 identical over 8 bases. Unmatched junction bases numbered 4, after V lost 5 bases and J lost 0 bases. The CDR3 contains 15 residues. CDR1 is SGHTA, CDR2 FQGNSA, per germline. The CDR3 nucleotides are TGTGCCAGCAGCCCCTGGACTAGCAGCACAGATACGCAGTATTTT. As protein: CASSPWTSSTDTQYF.

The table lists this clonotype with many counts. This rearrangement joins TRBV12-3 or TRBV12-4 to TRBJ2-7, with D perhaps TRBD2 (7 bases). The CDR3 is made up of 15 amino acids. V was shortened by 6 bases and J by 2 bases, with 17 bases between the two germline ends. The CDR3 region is CASSFRGASTYEQYF. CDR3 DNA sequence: TGTGCCAGCAGCTTCCGGGGGGCCTCTACCTACGAGCAGTACTTC.

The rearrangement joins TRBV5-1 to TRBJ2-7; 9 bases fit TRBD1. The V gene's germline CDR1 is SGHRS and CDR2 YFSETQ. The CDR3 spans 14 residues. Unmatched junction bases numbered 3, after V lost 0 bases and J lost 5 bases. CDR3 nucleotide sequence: TGCGCCAGCAGCTTGGGGACAGGGGACCACGAGCAGTACGTC. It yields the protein CASSLGTGDHEQYV.

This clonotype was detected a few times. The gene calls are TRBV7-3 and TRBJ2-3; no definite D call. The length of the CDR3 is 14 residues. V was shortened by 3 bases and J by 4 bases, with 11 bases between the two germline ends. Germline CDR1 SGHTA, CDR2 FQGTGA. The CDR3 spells CASSLKMVPDTQYF. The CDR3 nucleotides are TGTGCCAGCAGCTTGAAAATGGTCCCAGATACGCAGTATTTT.

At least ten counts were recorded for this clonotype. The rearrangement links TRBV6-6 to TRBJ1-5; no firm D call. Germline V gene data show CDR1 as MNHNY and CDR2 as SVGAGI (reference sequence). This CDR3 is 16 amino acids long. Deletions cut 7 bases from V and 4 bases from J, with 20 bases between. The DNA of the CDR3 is TGTGCCAGCACCAAAGACGGCTACGGGTTAAATCAGCCCCAGCATTTT. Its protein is CASTKDGYGLNQPQHF.

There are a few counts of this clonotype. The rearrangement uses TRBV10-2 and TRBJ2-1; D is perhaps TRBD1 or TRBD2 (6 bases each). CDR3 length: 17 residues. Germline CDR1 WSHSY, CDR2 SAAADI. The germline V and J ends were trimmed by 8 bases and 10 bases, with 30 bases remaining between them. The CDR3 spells CASRAGRRGWGHREQFF. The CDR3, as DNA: TGCGCCAGCCGCGCGGGAAGGAGGGGATGGGGGCATCGGGAGCAGTTCTTC.

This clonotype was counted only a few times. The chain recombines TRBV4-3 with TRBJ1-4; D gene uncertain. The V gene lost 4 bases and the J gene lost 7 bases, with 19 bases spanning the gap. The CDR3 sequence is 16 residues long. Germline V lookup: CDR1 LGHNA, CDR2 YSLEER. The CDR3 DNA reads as TGCGCCAGCAGCCGCACCCAGGCTAGGGCTGGTGAAAAACTGTTTTTT. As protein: CASSRTQARAGEKLFF.

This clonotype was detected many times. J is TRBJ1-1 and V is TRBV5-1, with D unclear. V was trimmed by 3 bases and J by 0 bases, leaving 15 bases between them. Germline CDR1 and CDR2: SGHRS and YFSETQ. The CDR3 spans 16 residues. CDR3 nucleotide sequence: TGCGCCAGCAGCTCCCATGGCGGCAGAATGAACACTGAAGCTTTCTTT. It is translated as CASSSHGGRMNTEAFF.

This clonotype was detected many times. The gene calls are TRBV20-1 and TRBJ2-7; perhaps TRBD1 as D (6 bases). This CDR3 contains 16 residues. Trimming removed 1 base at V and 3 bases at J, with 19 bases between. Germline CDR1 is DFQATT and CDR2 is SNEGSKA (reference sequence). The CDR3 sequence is CSARGPQGSGDYEQYV. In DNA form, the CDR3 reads TGCAGTGCTAGAGGACCCCAGGGGAGTGGCGACTACGAGCAGTACGTC.